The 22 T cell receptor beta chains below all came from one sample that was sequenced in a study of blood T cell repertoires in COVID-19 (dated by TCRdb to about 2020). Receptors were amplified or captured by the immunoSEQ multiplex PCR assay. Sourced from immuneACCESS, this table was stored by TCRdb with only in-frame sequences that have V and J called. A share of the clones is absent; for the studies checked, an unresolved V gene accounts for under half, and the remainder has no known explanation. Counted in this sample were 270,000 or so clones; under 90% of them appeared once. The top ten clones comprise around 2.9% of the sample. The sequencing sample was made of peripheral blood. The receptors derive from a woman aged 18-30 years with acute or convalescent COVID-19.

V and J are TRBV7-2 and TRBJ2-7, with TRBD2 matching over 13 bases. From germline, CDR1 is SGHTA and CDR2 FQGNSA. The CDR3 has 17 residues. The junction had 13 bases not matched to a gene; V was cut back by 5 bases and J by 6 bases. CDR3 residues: CASSVGLTSGRTGEQYF. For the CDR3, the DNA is TGTGCCAGCAGCGTGGGTCTGACTAGCGGGAGGACAGGCGAGCAGTACTTC.

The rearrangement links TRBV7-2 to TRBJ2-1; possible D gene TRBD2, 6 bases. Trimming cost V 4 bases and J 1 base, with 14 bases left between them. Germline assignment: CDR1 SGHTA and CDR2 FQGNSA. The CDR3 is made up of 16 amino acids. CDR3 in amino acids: CASSSLPGGSYNEQFF. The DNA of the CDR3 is TGTGCCAGCAGCTCCCTGCCTGGGGGGTCCTACAATGAGCAGTTCTTC.

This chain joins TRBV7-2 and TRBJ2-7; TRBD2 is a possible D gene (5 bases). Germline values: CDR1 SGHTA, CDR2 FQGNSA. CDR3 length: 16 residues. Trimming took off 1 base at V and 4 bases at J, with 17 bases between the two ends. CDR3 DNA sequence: TGTGCCAGCAGCTTAGTCGGCCTAGCTGCATGGTACGAGCAGTACTTC. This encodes CASSLVGLAAWYEQYF.

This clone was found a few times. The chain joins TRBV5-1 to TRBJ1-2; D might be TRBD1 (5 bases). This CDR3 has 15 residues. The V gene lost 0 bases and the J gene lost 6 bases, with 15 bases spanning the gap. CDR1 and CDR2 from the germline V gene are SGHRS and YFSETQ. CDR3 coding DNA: TGCGCCAGCAGCTTGGTAGGGGCCAGGGTCCATGGCTACACCTTC. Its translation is CASSLVGARVHGYTF.

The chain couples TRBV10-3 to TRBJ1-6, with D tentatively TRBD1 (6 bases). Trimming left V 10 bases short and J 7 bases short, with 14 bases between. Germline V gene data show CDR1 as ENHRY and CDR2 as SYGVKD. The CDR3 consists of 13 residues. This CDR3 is CASEQGENSPLHF. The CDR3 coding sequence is TGTGCCAGCGAACAGGGTGAGAATTCACCCCTCCACTTT.

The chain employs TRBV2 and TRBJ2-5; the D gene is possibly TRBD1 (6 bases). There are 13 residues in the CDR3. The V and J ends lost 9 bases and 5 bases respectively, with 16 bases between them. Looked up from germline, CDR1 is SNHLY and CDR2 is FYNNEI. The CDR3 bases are TGTGCCAGGGGAGAACAGGGCCACGAGACCCAGTACTTC. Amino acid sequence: CARGEQGHETQYF.

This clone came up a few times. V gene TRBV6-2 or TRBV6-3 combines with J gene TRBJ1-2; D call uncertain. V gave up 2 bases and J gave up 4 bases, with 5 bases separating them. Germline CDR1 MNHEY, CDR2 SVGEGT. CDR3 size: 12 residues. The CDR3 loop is CASSYPSYGYTF. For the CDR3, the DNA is TGTGCCAGCAGTTACCCTTCCTATGGCTACACCTTC.

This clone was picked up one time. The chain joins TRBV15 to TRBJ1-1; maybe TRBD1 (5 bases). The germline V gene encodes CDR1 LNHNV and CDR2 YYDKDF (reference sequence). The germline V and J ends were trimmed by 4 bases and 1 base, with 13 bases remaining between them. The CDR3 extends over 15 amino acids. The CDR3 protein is CATSTTLDRNTEAFF. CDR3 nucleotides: TGTGCCACCAGCACGACCCTCGACAGGAACACTGAAGCTTTCTTT.

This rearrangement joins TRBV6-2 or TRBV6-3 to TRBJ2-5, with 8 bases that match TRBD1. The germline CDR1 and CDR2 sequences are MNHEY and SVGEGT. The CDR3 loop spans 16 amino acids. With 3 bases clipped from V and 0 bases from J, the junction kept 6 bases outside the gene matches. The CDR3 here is CASSYPGQEDQETQYF. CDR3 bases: TGTGCCAGCAGTTATCCGGGACAGGAAGACCAAGAGACCCAGTACTTC.

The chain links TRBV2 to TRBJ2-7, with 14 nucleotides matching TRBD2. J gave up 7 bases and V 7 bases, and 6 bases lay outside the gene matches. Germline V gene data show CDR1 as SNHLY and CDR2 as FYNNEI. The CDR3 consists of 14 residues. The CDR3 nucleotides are TGTGCCAGCATCAGGACTAGCGGGAGGCAAGAGCAGTACTTC. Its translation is CASIRTSGRQEQYF.

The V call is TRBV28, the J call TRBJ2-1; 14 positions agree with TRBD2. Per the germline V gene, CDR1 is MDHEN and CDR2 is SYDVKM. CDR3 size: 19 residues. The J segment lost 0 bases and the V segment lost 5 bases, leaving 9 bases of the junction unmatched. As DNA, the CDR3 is TGTGCCAGCAGTCCCTCGGGACTAGCGGGAGACAGCTCCTACAATGAGCAGTTCTTC. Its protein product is CASSPSGLAGDSSYNEQFF.

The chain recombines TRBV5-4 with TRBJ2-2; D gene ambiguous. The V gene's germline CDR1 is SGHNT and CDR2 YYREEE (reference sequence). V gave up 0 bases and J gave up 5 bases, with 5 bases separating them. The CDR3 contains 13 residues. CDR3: CASSLGQTGELFF. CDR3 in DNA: TGTGCCAGCAGCTTGGGGCAGACCGGGGAGCTGTTTTTT.

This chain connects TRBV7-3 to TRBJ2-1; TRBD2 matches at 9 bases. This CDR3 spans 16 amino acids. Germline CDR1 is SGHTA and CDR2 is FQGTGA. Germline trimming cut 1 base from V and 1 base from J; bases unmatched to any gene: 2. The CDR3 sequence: CASSLISGSSYNEQFF. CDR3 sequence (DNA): TGTGCCAGCAGCTTAATTAGCGGGAGTTCCTACAATGAGCAGTTCTTC.

DNA of the CDR3: TGTGCCAGCACCTACCTCTTCAATCAGCCCCAGCATTTT. Amino acid sequence: CASTYLFNQPQHF. This chain connects TRBV6-5 to TRBJ1-5; D gene unclear. The CDR3 has 13 residues. The V and J ends lost 7 bases and 3 bases respectively, with 10 bases between them. The germline CDR1 and CDR2 sequences are MNHEY and SVGAGI.

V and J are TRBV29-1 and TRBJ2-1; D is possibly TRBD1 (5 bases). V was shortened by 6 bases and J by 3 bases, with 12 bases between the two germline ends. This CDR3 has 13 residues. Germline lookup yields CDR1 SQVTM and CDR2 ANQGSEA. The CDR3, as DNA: TGCAGCGTGGACACTTGGGACTACAATGAGCAGTTCTTC. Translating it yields CSVDTWDYNEQFF.

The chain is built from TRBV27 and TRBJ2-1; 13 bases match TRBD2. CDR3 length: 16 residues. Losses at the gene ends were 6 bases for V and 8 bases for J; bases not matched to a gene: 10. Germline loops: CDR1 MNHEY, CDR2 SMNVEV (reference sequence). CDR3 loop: CASSPGLAGEGYEQFF. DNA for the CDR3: TGTGCCAGCAGCCCCGGACTAGCGGGAGAAGGGTATGAGCAGTTCTTC.

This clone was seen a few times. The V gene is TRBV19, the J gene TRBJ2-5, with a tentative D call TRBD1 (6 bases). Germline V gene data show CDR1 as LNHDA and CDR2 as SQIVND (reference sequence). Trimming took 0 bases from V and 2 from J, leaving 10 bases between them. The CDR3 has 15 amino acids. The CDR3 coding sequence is TGTGCCAGTAGTATAGACCTCGGACAGCAAGAGACCCAGTACTTC. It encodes CASSIDLGQQETQYF.

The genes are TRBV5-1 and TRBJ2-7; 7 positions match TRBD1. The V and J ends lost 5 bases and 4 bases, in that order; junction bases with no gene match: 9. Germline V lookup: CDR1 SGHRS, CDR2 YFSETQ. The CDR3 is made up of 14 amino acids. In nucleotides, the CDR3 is TGCGCCAGCAGAGAACGGACAGGTGGGTACGAGCAGTACTTC. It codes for CASRERTGGYEQYF.

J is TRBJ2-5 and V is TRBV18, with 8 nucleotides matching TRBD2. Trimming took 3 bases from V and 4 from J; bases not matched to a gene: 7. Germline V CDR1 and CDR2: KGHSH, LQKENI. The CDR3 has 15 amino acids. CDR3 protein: CASSPQREQGETQYF. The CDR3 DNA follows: TGTGCCAGCTCACCTCAGCGGGAGCAGGGAGAGACCCAGTACTTC.

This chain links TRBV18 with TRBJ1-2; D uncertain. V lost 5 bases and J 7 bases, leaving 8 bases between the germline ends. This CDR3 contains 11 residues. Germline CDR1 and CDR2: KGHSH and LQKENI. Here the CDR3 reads CASSLEGGYTF. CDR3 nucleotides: TGTGCCAGCTCATTGGAGGGTGGCTACACCTTC.

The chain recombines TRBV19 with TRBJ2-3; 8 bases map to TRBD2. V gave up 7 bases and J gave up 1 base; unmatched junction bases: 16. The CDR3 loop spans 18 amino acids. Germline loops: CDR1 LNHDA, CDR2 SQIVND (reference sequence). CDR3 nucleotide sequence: TGTGCCAGTACCGCTAGGGGCCGGAGCGGGAGAGGCACAGATACGCAGTATTTT. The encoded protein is CASTARGRSGRGTDTQYF. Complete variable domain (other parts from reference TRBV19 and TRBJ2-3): DGGITQSPKYLFRKEGQNVTLSCEQNLNHDAMYWYRQDPGQGLRLIYYSQIVNDFQKGDIAEGYSVSREKKESFPLTVTSAQKNPTAFYLCASTARGRSGRGTDTQYFGPGTRLTVL.

The CDR3 loop is CASSTRTNGEQFF. The CDR3 nucleotides are TGTGCCAGTAGTACACGGACTAATGGTGAGCAGTTCTTC. The chain recombines TRBV19 with TRBJ2-1; TRBD2 might be the D (6 bases). The V and J ends lost 4 bases and 9 bases respectively, with 13 bases between them. The CDR3 contains 13 residues. From germline, CDR1 is LNHDA and CDR2 SQIVND (reference sequence).